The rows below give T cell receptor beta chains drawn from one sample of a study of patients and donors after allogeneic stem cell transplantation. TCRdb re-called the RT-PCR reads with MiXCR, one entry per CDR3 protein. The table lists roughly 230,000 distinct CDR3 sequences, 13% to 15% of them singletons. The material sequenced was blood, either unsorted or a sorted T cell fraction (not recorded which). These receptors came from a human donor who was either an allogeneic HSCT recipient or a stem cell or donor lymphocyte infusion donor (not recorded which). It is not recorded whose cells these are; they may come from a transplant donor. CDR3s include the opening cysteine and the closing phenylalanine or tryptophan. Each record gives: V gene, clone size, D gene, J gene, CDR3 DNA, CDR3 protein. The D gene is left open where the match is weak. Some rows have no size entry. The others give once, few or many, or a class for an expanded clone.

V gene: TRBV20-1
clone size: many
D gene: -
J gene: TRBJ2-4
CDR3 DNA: TGCAGTGCTGGAGAGGTGCTTGGCATTCAGTACTTC
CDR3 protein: CSAGEVLGIQYF

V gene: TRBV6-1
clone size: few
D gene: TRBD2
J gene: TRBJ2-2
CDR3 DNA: TGTGCCAGCGTACTAGCGGGGGGTACCGGGGAGCTGTTTTTT
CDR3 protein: CASVLAGGTGELFF

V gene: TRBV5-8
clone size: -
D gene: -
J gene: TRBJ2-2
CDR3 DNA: TGTGCCAGCAGTCCTACAGGGACCGGGGAGCTGTTTTTT
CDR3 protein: CASSPTGTGELFF

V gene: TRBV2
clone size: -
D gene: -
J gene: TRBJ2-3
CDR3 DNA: TGTGCCAGCAGTGAGCCGGGGCTGAATACGCAGTATTTT
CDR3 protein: CASSEPGLNTQYF

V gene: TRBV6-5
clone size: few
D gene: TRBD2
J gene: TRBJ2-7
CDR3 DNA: TGTGCCAGCAGTTACGCGACTAGCGGGGCCGAGGAGCAGTACTTC
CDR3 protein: CASSYATSGAEEQYF

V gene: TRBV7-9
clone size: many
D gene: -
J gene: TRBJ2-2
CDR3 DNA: TGTGCCAGCAGCCAAAAGTCATCTGGGGAGCTGTTTTTT
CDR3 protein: CASSQKSSGELFF

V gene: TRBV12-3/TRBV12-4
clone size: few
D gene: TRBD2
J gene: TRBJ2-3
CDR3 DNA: TGTGCCAGCAGTTGGACTAGCGGGAGGAGGTCAGATACGCAGTATTTT
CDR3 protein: CASSWTSGRRSDTQYF

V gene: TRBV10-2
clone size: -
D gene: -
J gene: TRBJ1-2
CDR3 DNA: TGCGCCAGCAGTGGGTGGGGCGACTATGGCTACACCTTC
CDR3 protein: CASSGWGDYGYTF

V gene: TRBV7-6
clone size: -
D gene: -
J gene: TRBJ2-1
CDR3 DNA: TGTGCCAGCAGCTCCTATATGGCGTCCCTCAACCGGAATGAGCAGTTCTTC
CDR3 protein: CASSSYMASLNRNEQFF

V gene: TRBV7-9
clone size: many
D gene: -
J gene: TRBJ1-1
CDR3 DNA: TGTGCCAGCAGCGCCTCGGCCGGCACCGGGAACACTGAAGCTTTCTTT
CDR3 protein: CASSASAGTGNTEAFF

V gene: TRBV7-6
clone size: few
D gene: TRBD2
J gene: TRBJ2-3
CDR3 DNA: TGTGCCAGCAGCTTATCGGGAGCGGGGACCACAGATACGCAGTATTTT
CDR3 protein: CASSLSGAGTTDTQYF

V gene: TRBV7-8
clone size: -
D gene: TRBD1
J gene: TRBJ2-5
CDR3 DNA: TGTGCCAGCAGTACAGACCACAGACAGGGTCCCAAAGAGACCCAGTACTTC
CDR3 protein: CASSTDHRQGPKETQYF

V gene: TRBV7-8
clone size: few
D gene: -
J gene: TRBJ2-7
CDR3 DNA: TGTGCCAGCAGCTTCTCCTTCCAGGGACACTACGAGCAGTACTTC
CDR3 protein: CASSFSFQGHYEQYF

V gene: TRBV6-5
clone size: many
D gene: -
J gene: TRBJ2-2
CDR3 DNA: TGTGCCAGCAGTTACACCTACAGGACCGGGGAGCTGTTTTTT
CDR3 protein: CASSYTYRTGELFF

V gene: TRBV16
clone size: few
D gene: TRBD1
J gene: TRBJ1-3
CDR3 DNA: TGTGCCAGCAGCCCACAGGGACAGATCTCTGGAAACACCATATATTTT
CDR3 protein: CASSPQGQISGNTIYF

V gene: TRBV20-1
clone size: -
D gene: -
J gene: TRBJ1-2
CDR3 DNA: TGCAGTGCTAGAGATACCAACAACCCCTATGGCTACACCTTC
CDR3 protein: CSARDTNNPYGYTF

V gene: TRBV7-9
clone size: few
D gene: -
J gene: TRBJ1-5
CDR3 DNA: TGTGCCAGCAGCTTACCAGGGGATAGCAATCAGCCCCAGCATTTT
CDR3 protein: CASSLPGDSNQPQHF

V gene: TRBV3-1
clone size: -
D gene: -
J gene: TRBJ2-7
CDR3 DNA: TGTGCCAGCAGCCCCCGGAACGAGCAGTACTTC
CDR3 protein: CASSPRNEQYF

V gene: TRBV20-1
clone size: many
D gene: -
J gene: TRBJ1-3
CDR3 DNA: TGCAGTGCCGGACACTCTGGAAACACCATATATTTT
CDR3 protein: CSAGHSGNTIYF

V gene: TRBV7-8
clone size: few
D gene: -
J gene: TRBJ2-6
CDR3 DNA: TGTGCCAGCAGCTTTGACAGCGGGGCCAACGTCCTGACTTTC
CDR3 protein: CASSFDSGANVLTF

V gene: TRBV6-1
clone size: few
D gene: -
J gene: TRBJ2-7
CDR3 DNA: TGTGCCATCAACCGGGACGGGACCTACGAGCAGTACTTC
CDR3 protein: CAINRDGTYEQYF

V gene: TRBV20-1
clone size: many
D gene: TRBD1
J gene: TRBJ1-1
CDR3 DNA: TGCAGTGCTTTCGACAGGGGGAACACTGAAGCTTTCTTT
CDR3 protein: CSAFDRGNTEAFF

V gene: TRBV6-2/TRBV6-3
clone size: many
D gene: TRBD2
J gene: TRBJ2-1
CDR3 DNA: TGTGCCAGCAGAGACCCTCTAGCGGGGGGGCTCCGGCAGTTCTTC
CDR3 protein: CASRDPLAGGLRQFF

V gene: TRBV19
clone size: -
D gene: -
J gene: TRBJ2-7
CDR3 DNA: TGTGCCAGCCGGAATTTTGGGGAGCAGTACTTC
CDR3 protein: CASRNFGEQYF

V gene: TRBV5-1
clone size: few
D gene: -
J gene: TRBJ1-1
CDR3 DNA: TGCGCCAGCAGCTTGGGGGTCATTGGGTCCACGTCGAACACTGAAGCTTTCTTT
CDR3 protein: CASSLGVIGSTSNTEAFF

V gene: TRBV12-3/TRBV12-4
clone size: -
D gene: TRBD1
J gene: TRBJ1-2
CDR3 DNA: TGTGCCAGCAGTCCAGGGGACAGGGCTTCCTATGGCTACACCTTC
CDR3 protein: CASSPGDRASYGYTF

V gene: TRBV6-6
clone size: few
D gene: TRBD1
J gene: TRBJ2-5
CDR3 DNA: TGTGCCAGCAGTGGGACAGGTCAAGAGACCCAGTACTTC
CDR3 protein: CASSGTGQETQYF

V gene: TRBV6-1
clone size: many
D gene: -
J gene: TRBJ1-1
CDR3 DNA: TGTGCCAGCAGTGAGAGGGCAGGCATGAACACTGAAGCTTTCTTT
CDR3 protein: CASSERAGMNTEAFF

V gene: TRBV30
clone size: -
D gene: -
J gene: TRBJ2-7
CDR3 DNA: TGTGCCTGGAGTTTTGGGGGGCCTGGCGAGCAGTACTTC
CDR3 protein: CAWSFGGPGEQYF

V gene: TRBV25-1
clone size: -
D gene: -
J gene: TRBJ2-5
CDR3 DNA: TGTGCCAGCAGCGACAGAAACCCGGAGACCCAGTACTTC
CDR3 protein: CASSDRNPETQYF

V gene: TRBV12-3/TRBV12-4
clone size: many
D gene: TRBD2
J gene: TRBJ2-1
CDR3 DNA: TGTGCCAGCACGGGAGCTAGCGGGGGTTCCTACAATGAGCAGTTCTTC
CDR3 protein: CASTGASGGSYNEQFF

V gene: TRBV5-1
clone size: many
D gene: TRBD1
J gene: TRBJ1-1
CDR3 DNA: TGTGCCAGCAGTTTTCGGGGACAGGGCACTGAAGCTTTCTTT
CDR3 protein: CASSFRGQGTEAFF

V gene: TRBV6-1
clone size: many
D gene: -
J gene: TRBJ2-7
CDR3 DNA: TGTGCCAGCAGTGAAGCGCAGGGGGGAGCCTACGAGCAGTACTTC
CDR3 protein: CASSEAQGGAYEQYF

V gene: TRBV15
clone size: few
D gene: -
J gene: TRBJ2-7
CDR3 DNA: TGTGCCACCAGCAGAGGCAGTGGCAGGGAGCGCGAGCAGTACTTC
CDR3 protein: CATSRGSGREREQYF

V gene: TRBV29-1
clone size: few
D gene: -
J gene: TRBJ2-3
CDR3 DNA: TGCAGCGTAGGCGGGGCAGCAGCAGATACGCAGTATTTT
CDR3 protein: CSVGGAAADTQYF

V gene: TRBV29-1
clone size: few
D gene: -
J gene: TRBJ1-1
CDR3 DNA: TGCAGCGTTGTGGTGGTGCTCCAGGGCGTGAACACTGAAGCTTTCTTT
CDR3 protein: CSVVVVLQGVNTEAFF

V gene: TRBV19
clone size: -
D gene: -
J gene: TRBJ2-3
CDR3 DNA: TGTGCCAGTAGTATTTACGTTCGAGATACGCAGTATTTT
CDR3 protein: CASSIYVRDTQYF

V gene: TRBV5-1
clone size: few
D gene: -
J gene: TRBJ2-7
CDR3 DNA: TGCGCCAGCAGCTTGGGGCAGCGTGCCGAGCAGTACTTC
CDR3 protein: CASSLGQRAEQYF

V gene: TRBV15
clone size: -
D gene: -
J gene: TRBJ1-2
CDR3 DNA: TGTGCCACCAGCAACGACGGTAACTATGGCTACACCTTC
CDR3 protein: CATSNDGNYGYTF

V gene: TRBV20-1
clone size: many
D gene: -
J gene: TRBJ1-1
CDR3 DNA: TGCAGTGCTAAGGACAGTAACACTGAAGCTTTCTTT
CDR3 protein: CSAKDSNTEAFF

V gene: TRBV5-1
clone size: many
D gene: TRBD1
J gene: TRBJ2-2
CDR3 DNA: TGCGCCAGCAGCTTCCCTGGACAGGGGGCTCGGACCGGGGAGCTGTTTTTT
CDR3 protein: CASSFPGQGARTGELFF